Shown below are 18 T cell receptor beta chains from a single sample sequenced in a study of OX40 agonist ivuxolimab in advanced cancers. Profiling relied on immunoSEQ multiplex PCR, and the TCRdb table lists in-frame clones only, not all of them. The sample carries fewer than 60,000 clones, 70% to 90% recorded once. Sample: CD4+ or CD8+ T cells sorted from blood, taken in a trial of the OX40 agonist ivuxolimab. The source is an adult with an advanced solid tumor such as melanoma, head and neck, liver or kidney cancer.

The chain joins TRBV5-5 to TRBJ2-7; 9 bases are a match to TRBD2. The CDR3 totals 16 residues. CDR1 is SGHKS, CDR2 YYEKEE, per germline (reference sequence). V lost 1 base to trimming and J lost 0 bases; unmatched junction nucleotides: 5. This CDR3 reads CASSLSVSGSSYEQYF. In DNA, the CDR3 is TGTGCCAGCAGCTTGTCCGTTAGCGGGAGCTCCTACGAGCAGTACTTC.

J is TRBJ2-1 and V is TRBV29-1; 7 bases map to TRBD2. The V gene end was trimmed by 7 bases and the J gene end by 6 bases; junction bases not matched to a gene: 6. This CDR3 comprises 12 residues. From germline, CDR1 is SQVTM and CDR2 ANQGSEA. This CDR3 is CSGKSGINEQFF. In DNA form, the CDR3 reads TGCAGCGGAAAGAGCGGGATCAATGAGCAGTTCTTC.

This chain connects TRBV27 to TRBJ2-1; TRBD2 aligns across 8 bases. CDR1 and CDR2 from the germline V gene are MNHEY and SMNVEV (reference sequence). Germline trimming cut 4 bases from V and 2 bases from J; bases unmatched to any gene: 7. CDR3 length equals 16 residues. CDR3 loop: CASSSTSGPAYNEQFF. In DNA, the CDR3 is TGTGCCAGCAGTTCCACTAGCGGACCCGCCTACAATGAGCAGTTCTTC.

The CDR3 loop is CASSLGTANTEAFF. As DNA, the CDR3 is TGTGCCAGCAGCTTAGGGACGGCGAACACTGAAGCTTTCTTT. The V and J genes are TRBV7-9 and TRBJ1-1; D is ambiguous. Trimming shortened V by 1 base and J by 1 base, and 7 bases separated the two germline ends. Germline V lookup: CDR1 SEHNR, CDR2 FQNEAQ (reference sequence). This CDR3 comprises 14 residues.

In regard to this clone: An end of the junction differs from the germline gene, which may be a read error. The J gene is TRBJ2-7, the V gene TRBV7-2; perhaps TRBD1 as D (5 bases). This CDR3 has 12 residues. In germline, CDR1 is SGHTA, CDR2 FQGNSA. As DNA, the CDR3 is TGTGCCAGCAGCTTAGGGGGCTACGGGCAGTACTTC. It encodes CASSLGGYGQYF.

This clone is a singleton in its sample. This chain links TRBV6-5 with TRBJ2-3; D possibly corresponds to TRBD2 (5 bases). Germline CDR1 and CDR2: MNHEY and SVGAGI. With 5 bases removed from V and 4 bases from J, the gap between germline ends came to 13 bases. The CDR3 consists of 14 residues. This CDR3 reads CASSPRTGADTQYF. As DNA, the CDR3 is TGTGCCAGCAGTCCGAGGACTGGCGCAGATACGCAGTATTTT.

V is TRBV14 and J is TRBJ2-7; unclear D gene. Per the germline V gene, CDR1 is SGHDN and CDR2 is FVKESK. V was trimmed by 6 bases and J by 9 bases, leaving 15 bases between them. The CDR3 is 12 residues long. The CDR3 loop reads CASSPSGRLQYF. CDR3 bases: TGTGCCAGCAGTCCTTCGGGTAGACTGCAGTACTTC.

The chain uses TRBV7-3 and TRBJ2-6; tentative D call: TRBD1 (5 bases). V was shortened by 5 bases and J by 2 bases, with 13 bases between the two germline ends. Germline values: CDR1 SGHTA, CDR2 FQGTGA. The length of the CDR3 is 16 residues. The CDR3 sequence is CASSPPGLTGANVLTF. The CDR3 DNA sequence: TGTGCCAGCAGCCCCCCAGGGTTAACTGGGGCCAACGTCCTGACTTTC.

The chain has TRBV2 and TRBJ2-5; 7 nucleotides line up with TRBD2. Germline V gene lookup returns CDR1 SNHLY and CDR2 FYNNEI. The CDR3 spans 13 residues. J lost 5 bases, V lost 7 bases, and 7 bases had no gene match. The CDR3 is CASMGGLGETQYF. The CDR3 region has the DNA TGTGCCAGCATGGGAGGGCTGGGGGAGACCCAGTACTTC.

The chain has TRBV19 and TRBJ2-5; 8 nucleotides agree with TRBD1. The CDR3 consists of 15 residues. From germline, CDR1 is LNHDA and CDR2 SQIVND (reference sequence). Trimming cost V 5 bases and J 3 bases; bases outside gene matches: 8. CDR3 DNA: TGTGCCAGTAGTTGGGCAGGGGGCAGTGAAGAGACCCAGTACTTC. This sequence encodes CASSWAGGSEETQYF.

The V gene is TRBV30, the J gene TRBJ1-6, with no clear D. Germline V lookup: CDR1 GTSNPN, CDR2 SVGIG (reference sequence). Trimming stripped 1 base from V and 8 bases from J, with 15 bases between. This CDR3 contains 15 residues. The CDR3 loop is CAWSGFAGIDSPLHF. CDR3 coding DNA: TGTGCCTGGAGTGGCTTCGCGGGAATTGATTCACCCCTCCACTTT.

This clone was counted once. In nucleotides, the CDR3 is TGTGCCAGCAGCTTCCCCGGGTCGGACGACGAGCAGTACTTC. Its translation: CASSFPGSDDEQYF. The chain carries TRBV7-3 and TRBJ2-7; the D is unclear. V lost 3 bases and J lost 5, with 14 bases in between. Germline V gene data show CDR1 as SGHTA and CDR2 as FQGTGA. The CDR3 contains 14 residues.

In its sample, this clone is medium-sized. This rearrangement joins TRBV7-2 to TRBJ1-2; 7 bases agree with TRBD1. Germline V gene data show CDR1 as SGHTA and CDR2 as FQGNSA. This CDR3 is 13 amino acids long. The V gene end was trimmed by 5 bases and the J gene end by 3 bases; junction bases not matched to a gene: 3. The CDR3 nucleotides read TGTGCCAGCAGCCCTACAGGGGACTATGGCTACACCTTC. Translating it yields CASSPTGDYGYTF.

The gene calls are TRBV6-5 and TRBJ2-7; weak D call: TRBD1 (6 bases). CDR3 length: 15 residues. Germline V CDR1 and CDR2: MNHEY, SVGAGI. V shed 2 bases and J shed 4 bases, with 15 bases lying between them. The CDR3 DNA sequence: TGTGCCAGCAGTTACGGGGTGGGGGCCTGGTACGAGCAGTACTTC. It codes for CASSYGVGAWYEQYF.

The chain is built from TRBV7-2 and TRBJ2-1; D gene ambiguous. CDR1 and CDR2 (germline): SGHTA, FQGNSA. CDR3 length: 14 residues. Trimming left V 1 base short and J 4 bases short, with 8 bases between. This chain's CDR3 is CASSLDSVYNEQFF. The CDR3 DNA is TGTGCCAGCAGCTTAGACAGCGTTTACAATGAGCAGTTCTTC.

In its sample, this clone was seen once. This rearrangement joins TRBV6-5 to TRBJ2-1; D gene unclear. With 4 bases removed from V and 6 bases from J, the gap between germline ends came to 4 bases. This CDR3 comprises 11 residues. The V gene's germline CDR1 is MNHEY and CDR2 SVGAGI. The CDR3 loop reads CASSLGNEQFF. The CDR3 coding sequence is TGTGCCAGCAGTTTAGGCAATGAGCAGTTCTTC.

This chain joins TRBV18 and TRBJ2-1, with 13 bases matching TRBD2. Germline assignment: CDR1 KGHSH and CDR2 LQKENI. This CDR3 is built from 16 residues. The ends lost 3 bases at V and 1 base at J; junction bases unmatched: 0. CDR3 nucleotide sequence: TGTGCCAGCTCACCGGGACTAGCGGGATCCTACAATGAGCAGTTCTTC. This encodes CASSPGLAGSYNEQFF.

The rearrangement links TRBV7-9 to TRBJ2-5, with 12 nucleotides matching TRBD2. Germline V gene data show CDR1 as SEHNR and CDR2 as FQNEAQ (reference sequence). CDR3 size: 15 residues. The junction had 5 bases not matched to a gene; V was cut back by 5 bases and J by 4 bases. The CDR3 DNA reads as TGTGCCAGCAGCCGACTAGCGGGAGTCCCAGAGACCCAGTACTTC. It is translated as CASSRLAGVPETQYF. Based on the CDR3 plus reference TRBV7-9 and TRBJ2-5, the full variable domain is DTGVSQNPRHKITKRGQNVTFRCDPISEHNRLYWYRQTLGQGPEFLTYFQNEAQLEKSRLLSDRFSAERPKGSFSTLEIQRTEQGDSAMYLCASSRLAGVPETQYFGPGTRLLVL.